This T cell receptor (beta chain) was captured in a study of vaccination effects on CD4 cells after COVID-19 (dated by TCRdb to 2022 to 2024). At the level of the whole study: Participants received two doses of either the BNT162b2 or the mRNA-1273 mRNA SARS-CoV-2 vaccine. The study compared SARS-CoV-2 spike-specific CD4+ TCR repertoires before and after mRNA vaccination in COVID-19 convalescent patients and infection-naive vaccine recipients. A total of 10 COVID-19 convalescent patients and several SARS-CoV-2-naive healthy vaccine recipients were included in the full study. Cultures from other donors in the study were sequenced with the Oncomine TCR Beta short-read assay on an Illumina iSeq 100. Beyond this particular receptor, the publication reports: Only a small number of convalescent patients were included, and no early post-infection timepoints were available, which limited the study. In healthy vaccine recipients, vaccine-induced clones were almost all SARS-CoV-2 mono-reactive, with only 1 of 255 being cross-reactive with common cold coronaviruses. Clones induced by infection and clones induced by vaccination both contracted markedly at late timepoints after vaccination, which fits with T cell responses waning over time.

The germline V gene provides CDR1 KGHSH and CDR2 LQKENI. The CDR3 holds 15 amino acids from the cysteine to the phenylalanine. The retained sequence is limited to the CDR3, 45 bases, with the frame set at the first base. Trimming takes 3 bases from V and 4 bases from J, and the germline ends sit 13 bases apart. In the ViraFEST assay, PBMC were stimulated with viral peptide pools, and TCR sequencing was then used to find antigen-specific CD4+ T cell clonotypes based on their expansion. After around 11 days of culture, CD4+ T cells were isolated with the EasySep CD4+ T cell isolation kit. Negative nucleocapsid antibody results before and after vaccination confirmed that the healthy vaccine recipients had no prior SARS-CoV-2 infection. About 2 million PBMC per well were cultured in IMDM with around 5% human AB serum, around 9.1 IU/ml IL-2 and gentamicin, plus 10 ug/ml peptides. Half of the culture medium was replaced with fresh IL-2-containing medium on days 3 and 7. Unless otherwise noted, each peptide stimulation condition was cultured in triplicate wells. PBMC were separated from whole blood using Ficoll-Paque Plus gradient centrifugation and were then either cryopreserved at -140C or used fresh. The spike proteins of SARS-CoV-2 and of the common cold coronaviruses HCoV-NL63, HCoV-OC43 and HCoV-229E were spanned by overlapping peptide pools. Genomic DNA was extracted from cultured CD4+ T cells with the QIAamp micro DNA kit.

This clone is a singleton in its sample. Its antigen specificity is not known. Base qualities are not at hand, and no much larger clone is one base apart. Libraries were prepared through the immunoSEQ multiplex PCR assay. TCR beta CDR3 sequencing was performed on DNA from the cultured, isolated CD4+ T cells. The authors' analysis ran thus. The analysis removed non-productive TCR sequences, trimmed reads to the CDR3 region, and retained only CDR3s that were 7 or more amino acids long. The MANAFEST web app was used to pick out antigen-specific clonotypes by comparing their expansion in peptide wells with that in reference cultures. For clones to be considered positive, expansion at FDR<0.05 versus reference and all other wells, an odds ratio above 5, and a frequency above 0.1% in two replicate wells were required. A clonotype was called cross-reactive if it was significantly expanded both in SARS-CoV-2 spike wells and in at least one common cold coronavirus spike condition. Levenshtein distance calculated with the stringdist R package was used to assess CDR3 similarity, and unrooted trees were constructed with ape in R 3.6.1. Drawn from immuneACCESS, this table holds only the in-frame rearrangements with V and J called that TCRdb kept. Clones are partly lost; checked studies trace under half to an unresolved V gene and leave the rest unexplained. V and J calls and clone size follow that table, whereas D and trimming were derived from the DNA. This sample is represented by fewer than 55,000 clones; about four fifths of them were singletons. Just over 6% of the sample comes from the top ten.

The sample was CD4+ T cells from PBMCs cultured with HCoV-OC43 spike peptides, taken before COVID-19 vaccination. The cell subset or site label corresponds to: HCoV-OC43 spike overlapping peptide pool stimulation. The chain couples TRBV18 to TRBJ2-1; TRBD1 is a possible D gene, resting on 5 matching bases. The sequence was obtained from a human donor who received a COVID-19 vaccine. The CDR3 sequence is CASSPLGPPYNEQFF. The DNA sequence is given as TGTGCCAGCTCACCGCTGGGGCCACCTTACAATGAGCAGTTCTTC.